These 18 T cell receptor beta chains were all obtained from the same sample, sequenced in a study of somatic mutations in cytotoxic T cells in rheumatoid arthritis. Here immunoSEQ multiplex PCR was the method, and the copy in TCRdb shows in-frame clones only, minus some. The data show approximately 20,000 clones, with over 70% seen just once and about 10% held by the top ten. Sequences were obtained from CD8+ T cells sorted from blood. These receptor sequences come from a woman aged 50 to 60 in good health.

The rearrangement joins TRBV28 to TRBJ1-5, with 7 bases lining up with TRBD1. The trim removed 2 bases at V and 5 bases at J, leaving 3 bases unmatched. The CDR3 sequence is 14 residues long. The V gene's germline CDR1 is MDHEN and CDR2 SYDVKM. The CDR3 reads CASSLRQGDQPQHF. DNA for the CDR3: TGTGCCAGCAGTTTACGACAGGGCGATCAGCCCCAGCATTTT.

This clone was found once. The gene calls are TRBV6-1 and TRBJ1-3; no clear D. The germline CDR1 and CDR2 sequences are MNHNS and SASEGT. This CDR3 is 13 amino acids long. The V end lost 5 bases, the J end lost 1 base, and 6 bases lay between the germline ends. Here the CDR3 DNA reads TGTGCCAGCAGTCCCCCTTCTGGAAACACCATATATTTT. Translated, it gives CASSPPSGNTIYF.

The J gene is TRBJ2-5, the V gene TRBV10-3; D may be TRBD2 (6 bases). The germline CDR1 and CDR2 sequences are ENHRY and SYGVKD. The V and J ends lost 5 bases and 3 bases respectively, with 16 bases between them. The CDR3 loop spans 15 amino acids. CDR3 amino acids: CAISKPEGPEETQYF. CDR3 sequence (DNA): TGTGCCATCAGTAAGCCGGAGGGCCCGGAAGAGACCCAGTACTTC.

V and J are TRBV7-9 and TRBJ2-3; D may correspond to TRBD1 or TRBD2 (5 bases each). V was cut by 11 bases and J by 6 bases, with 12 bases left in between. Germline CDR1 SEHNR, CDR2 FQNEAQ (reference sequence). The CDR3 extends over 11 amino acids. The CDR3 sequence: CASPWGDTQYF. DNA of the CDR3: TGTGCCTCGCCATGGGGGGATACGCAGTATTTT.

J is TRBJ2-1 and V is TRBV2, with 8 bases fitting TRBD1. The CDR3 sequence is 15 residues long. The junction had 7 bases not matched to a gene; V was cut back by 1 base and J by 8 bases. Germline V gene data show CDR1 as SNHLY and CDR2 as FYNNEI. CDR3 sequence (DNA): TGTGCCAGCAGTGAAGGACAGGGGATCCGTCATGAGCAGTTCTTC. It yields the protein CASSEGQGIRHEQFF.

The J gene is TRBJ2-7, the V gene TRBV2; D not certain. V was pared by 7 bases and J by 9 bases, with 13 bases between. Germline assignment: CDR1 SNHLY and CDR2 FYNNEI. This CDR3 is built from 11 residues. In DNA, the CDR3 is TGTGCCAGCAATGACGCCTCAGGGCAGTACTTC. Translated, it gives CASNDASGQYF.

The chain joins TRBV4-3 to TRBJ2-3; TRBD1 aligns across 8 bases. This CDR3 has 17 residues. CDR1 is LGHNA, CDR2 YSLEER, per germline. The trim removed 1 base at V and 4 bases at J, leaving 10 bases unmatched. The CDR3 DNA is TGCGCCAGCAGCCAAGGAACGTTTACAGGGGGATCAGATACGCAGTATTTT. It is translated as CASSQGTFTGGSDTQYF.

The rearrangement joins TRBV7-6 to TRBJ2-2; no reliable D call. The CDR3 length is 15 residues. Germline V lookup: CDR1 SGHVS, CDR2 FNYEAQ. Trimming cost V 5 bases and J 3 bases, with 13 bases left between them. CDR3 sequence (DNA): TGTGCCAGCAGCGCGTTCAGTTCGGACACCGGGGAGCTGTTTTTT. This translates into CASSAFSSDTGELFF.

The table lists this clone with a few counts. This chain links TRBV10-1 with TRBJ1-6; D is perhaps TRBD1 (6 bases). Germline CDR1 WNHNN, CDR2 SYGVQD (reference sequence). V lost 0 bases and J 8 bases, leaving 17 bases between the germline ends. CDR3 length: 17 amino acids. CDR3 amino acids: CASSESNRARIDSPLHF. The CDR3, as DNA: TGCGCCAGCAGTGAGTCGAACAGGGCAAGGATTGATTCACCCCTCCACTTT.

The chain is built from TRBV27 and TRBJ2-2; D ambiguous. The CDR3 is made up of 12 amino acids. V gave up 5 bases and J gave up 4 bases, with 5 bases separating them. The germline V gene encodes CDR1 MNHEY and CDR2 SMNVEV (reference sequence). Written as DNA, the CDR3 is TGTGCCAGCAGTCGAGGCACCGGGGAGCTGTTTTTT. It specifies CASSRGTGELFF.

This sequence joins TRBV13 and TRBJ2-3; 11 bases match TRBD2. The length of the CDR3 is 18 residues. Germline-derived CDR1 and CDR2 are PRHDT and FYEKMQ (reference sequence). Trimming took 4 bases from V and 4 from J; bases not matched to a gene: 13. Written as DNA, the CDR3 is TGTGCCAGCAGCTCCGAGCCCGGGACTAGCGGAGACGCAGATACGCAGTATTTT. Protein: CASSSEPGTSGDADTQYF.

Here the CDR3 DNA reads TGTGCCAGCAGCCATCCCAGGGACGGTCCCGTCCACGAGCAGTACTTC. It encodes CASSHPRDGPVHEQYF. The rearrangement uses TRBV9 and TRBJ2-7; D might be TRBD1 or TRBD2, each matching 5 bases. The germline CDR1 and CDR2 sequences are SGDLS and YYNGEE. Trimming pared 4 bases from V and 5 bases from J, leaving 22 bases between. This CDR3 comprises 16 residues.

The rearrangement links TRBV9 to TRBJ2-3, with unresolved D. Germline V gene sequence: CDR1 SGDLS, CDR2 YYNGEE. This CDR3 comprises 11 residues. The ends were cut back, 2 bases at V and 9 bases at J, with 7 bases in the middle. The CDR3 bases are TGTGCCAGCAGCGTCGATAGAACGCAGTATTTT. Its translation is CASSVDRTQYF.

This rearrangement joins TRBV7-9 to TRBJ2-3; 9 nucleotides align to TRBD2. Trimming took 4 bases from V and 2 from J; bases not matched to a gene: 10. The CDR3 contains 17 residues. CDR1 is SEHNR and CDR2 is FQNEAQ in the germline V gene (reference sequence). In DNA, the CDR3 is TGTGCCAGCAGCTACCTAAGCGGGGGGTCCGCCACAGATACGCAGTATTTT. Translated, it gives CASSYLSGGSATDTQYF.

The V call is TRBV7-6, the J call TRBJ2-2; perhaps TRBD2 as D (5 bases). V gave up 3 bases and J gave up 1 base, with 6 bases separating them. This CDR3 is 14 amino acids long. Germline CDR1 and CDR2: SGHVS and FNYEAQ. CDR3 amino acids: CASSLRENTGELFF. The CDR3 DNA follows: TGTGCCAGCAGCTTGAGGGAGAACACCGGGGAGCTGTTTTTT.

A single count supports this clone. The gene calls are TRBV14 and TRBJ2-3; D gene unclear. The CDR3 is 14 amino acids. Between the trimmed V and J ends, which lost 4 bases and 2 bases, there was a span of 10 bases. Germline V lookup: CDR1 SGHDN, CDR2 FVKESK. CDR3 coding DNA: TGTGCCAGCAGCCTCCAGGTCGACACAGATACGCAGTATTTT. Translated: CASSLQVDTDTQYF.

The rearrangement uses TRBV6-1 and TRBJ1-1; 8 nucleotides align to TRBD1. V trimming: 1 base; J trimming: 4 bases; junction bases outside the gene matches: 2. CDR1 is MNHNS and CDR2 is SASEGT in the germline V gene. The CDR3 has 14 residues. The CDR3 loop reads CASSEGGQGTEAFF. The CDR3 DNA sequence: TGTGCCAGCAGTGAAGGAGGACAGGGCACTGAAGCTTTCTTT.

The chain has TRBV30 and TRBJ2-3; the D gene is possibly TRBD1 (5 bases). V dropped 0 bases and J dropped 2 bases, with 12 bases sitting between them. From germline, CDR1 is GTSNPN and CDR2 SVGIG (reference sequence). There are 15 residues in the CDR3. The DNA for the CDR3 is TGTGCCTGGAGTGTGGATCGACAGTTCACAGATACGCAGTATTTT. Residues: CAWSVDRQFTDTQYF.